These 29 T cell receptor beta chains originate from one sample sequenced in a study of blood T cell repertoires in COVID-19. The protocol was immunoSEQ multiplex PCR, while the TCRdb copy is restricted to in-frame clones and leaves out a portion. The profile covers 55,000 to 80,000 clones, with around 85% appearing a single time and 25% to 30% taken by the ten largest. The sample comprised peripheral blood. These receptors were taken from a man between 65 and 85 years old with acute or convalescent COVID-19.

This clone showed up just once. This chain links TRBV6-1 with TRBJ2-7, with TRBD2 identical over 7 bases. With 2 bases clipped from V and 0 bases from J, the junction kept 4 bases outside the gene matches. The germline V gene encodes CDR1 MNHNS and CDR2 SASEGT. There are 15 residues in the CDR3. The CDR3 reads CASSEMVAGSYEQYF. CDR3 DNA: TGTGCCAGCAGTGAAATGGTAGCGGGCTCCTACGAGCAGTACTTC.

J is TRBJ2-3 and V is TRBV5-1, with 14 bases fitting TRBD2. The ends lost 6 bases at V and 5 bases at J; junction bases unmatched: 5. Per germline, CDR1 SGHRS and CDR2 YFSETQ. The CDR3 has 15 amino acids. The CDR3 protein is CASTGLAGGGDTQYF. DNA for the CDR3: TGCGCCAGCACCGGACTAGCGGGGGGAGGAGATACGCAGTATTTT.

The CDR3 region has the DNA TGCAGCGTTAGGGACAGGCTAACCTACGAGCAGTACTTC. Translation gives CSVRDRLTYEQYF. V usage is TRBV29-1 and J usage is TRBJ2-7; 8 nucleotides agree with TRBD1. The CDR3 covers 13 residues. Trimming at V came to 5 bases and at J to 2 bases, leaving 5 bases not matched to a gene. Germline-derived CDR1 and CDR2 are SQVTM and ANQGSEA.

This chain links TRBV12-3 or TRBV12-4 with TRBJ1-1; the D is unclear. The CDR3 extends over 13 amino acids. Trimming shortened V by 5 bases and J by 1 base, and 8 bases separated the two germline ends. The CDR3 DNA reads TGTGCCAGCAGTCCGCAGGCGAACACTGAAGCTTTCTTT. This encodes CASSPQANTEAFF.

The chain uses TRBV3-1 (or the pseudogene TRBV3-2) and TRBJ1-2; a weak D match, TRBD1 (5 bases). The CDR3 extends over 13 amino acids. Germline V gives CDR1 LGHDT, CDR2 YNNKEL (reference sequence). The V end lost 4 bases, the J end lost 3 bases, and 9 bases lay between the germline ends. CDR3 amino acids: CASSLQDDYGYTF. CDR3 in DNA: TGTGCCAGCAGCCTACAGGATGACTATGGCTACACCTTC.

The J gene is TRBJ2-2, the V gene TRBV2; possible D gene TRBD2, 6 bases. Germline V gene data show CDR1 as SNHLY and CDR2 as FYNNEI. CDR3 length: 17 residues. The V and J ends lost 4 bases and 0 bases respectively, with 15 bases between them. CDR3 region: CASSVGRDLANTGELFF. The CDR3 region has the DNA TGTGCCAGCAGTGTGGGCAGGGACTTGGCGAACACCGGGGAGCTGTTTTTT.

This chain connects TRBV6-1 to TRBJ1-2, with D maybe TRBD1 (6 bases). The ends were cut back, 2 bases at V and 8 bases at J, with 12 bases in the middle. This CDR3 is 13 amino acids long. The V gene's germline CDR1 is MNHNS and CDR2 SASEGT. For the CDR3, the DNA is TGTGCCAGCAGTGAATTAGGGGGGGCAGGCTACACCTTC. This sequence encodes CASSELGGAGYTF.

The chain combines TRBV27 with TRBJ1-2, with unresolved D. V was pared by 4 bases and J by 5 bases, with 11 bases between. Germline-derived CDR1 and CDR2 are MNHEY and SMNVEV (reference sequence). The CDR3 runs 13 residues. The CDR3 nucleotides are TGTGCCAGCAGTTGGGTAGCCGGGTATGGCTACACCTTC. This gives the protein CASSWVAGYGYTF.

The rearrangement links TRBV15 to TRBJ2-1; weak D call: TRBD2 (6 bases). Looked up from germline, CDR1 is LNHNV and CDR2 is YYDKDF (reference sequence). The CDR3 runs to 17 residues. V lost 0 bases to trimming and J lost 4 bases, with 16 bases between them. CDR3 amino acids: CATSRDPGTEGYNEQFF. CDR3 DNA sequence: TGTGCCACCAGCAGAGATCCAGGGACGGAGGGGTACAATGAGCAGTTCTTC.

V and J are TRBV3-1 (or the pseudogene TRBV3-2) and TRBJ2-3; 7 bases are shared with TRBD1. V dropped 3 bases and J dropped 0; count of bases not matched to a gene: 3. Per germline, CDR1 LGHDT and CDR2 YNNKEL (reference sequence). The CDR3 is 15 residues long. The CDR3 here is CASSQGQRSTDTQYF. The CDR3 DNA is TGTGCCAGCAGCCAGGGACAGCGGAGCACAGATACGCAGTATTTT.

This chain uses TRBV11-2 with TRBJ2-7; D possibly corresponds to TRBD2 (6 bases). Germline CDR1 and CDR2: SGHAT and FQNNGV. The V end was cut by 5 bases, the J end by 2 bases, with 25 bases between. There are 18 residues in the CDR3. This CDR3 is CASSVTLGGALTPYEQYF. CDR3 DNA sequence: TGTGCCAGCAGCGTAACCCTGGGAGGCGCCCTTACTCCCTACGAGCAGTACTTC.

This clone was counted only a few times. V usage is TRBV2 and J usage is TRBJ1-3, with a tentative D call TRBD1 (6 bases). The length of the CDR3 is 15 residues. The germline CDR1 and CDR2 sequences are SNHLY and FYNNEI. Trimming pared 5 bases from V and 4 bases from J, leaving 15 bases between. This CDR3 is CASSKDSQPGNTIYF. For the CDR3, the DNA is TGTGCCAGCAGTAAGGACAGCCAACCGGGAAACACCATATATTTT.

The genes are TRBV5-4 and TRBJ2-1; TRBD1 is a possible D gene (7 bases). The CDR3 has 15 amino acids. V was pared by 3 bases and J by 3 bases, with 13 bases between. Germline V CDR1 and CDR2: SGHNT, YYREEE (reference sequence). In DNA, the CDR3 is TGTGCCAGCAGCTCTCAGGGGGGTGGCTACAATGAGCAGTTCTTC. Residues: CASSSQGGGYNEQFF.

In the case of this clone: The same CDR3 arises from other DNA sequences in this sample as well. J is TRBJ1-1 and V is TRBV7-2; D may be TRBD1 (5 bases). V was cut by 1 base and J by 5 bases, with 8 bases left in between. The CDR3 length is 13 residues. The germline V gene encodes CDR1 SGHTA and CDR2 FQGNSA. CDR3 amino acids: CASSLGGRTEAFF. CDR3 sequence (DNA): TGTGCCAGCAGCTTAGGGGGCAGGACTGAAGCTTTCTTT. Full variable domain (missing parts from reference TRBV7-2 and TRBJ1-1): GAGVSQSPSNKVTEKGKDVELRCDPISGHTALYWYRQSLGQGLEFLIYFQGNSAPDKSGLPSDRFSAERTGGSVSTLTIQRTQQEDSAVYLCASSLGGRTEAFFGQGTRLTVV.

The gene calls are TRBV5-1 and TRBJ2-1; D perhaps matches TRBD2 (5 bases). The CDR3 contains 14 residues. CDR1 is SGHRS, CDR2 YFSETQ, per germline. V was shortened by 0 bases and J by 4 bases, with 8 bases between the two germline ends. The CDR3 DNA sequence: TGCGCCAGCAGCTTGGGAGGGTCGTACAATGAGCAGTTCTTC. Its protein is CASSLGGSYNEQFF.

A single count supports this clone. CDR3 in DNA: TGTGCCAGCAGTTCCAACAGACTAGCGGGAGGGCCAGATACGCAGTATTTT. It specifies CASSSNRLAGGPDTQYF. V usage is TRBV27 and J usage is TRBJ2-3; 14 bases align to TRBD2. The CDR3 totals 17 residues. The J segment lost 4 bases and the V segment lost 4 bases, leaving 7 bases of the junction unmatched. CDR1 is MNHEY and CDR2 is SMNVEV in the germline V gene (reference sequence).

In this sample, this clone turned up once. The gene calls are TRBV19 and TRBJ2-3; TRBD2 matches at 9 bases. This CDR3 region has 15 residues. Germline V CDR1 and CDR2: LNHDA, SQIVND (reference sequence). J gave up 3 bases and V 3 bases, and 4 bases lay outside the gene matches. CDR3 residues: CASSIFAGGTDTQYF. Written as DNA, the CDR3 is TGTGCCAGTAGTATCTTTGCGGGAGGGACAGATACGCAGTATTTT.

This sequence joins TRBV6-5 and TRBJ2-1; TRBD1 is a possible D gene (6 bases). Germline lookup yields CDR1 MNHEY and CDR2 SVGAGI. V lost 5 bases and J lost 4, with 12 bases in between. The CDR3 runs to 14 residues. This CDR3 reads CASSQSTGYNEQFF. Written as DNA, the CDR3 is TGTGCCAGCAGTCAATCGACAGGATACAATGAGCAGTTCTTC.

The rearrangement joins TRBV12-3 or TRBV12-4 to TRBJ2-5; TRBD2 matches at 7 bases. V was clipped by 3 bases and J by 5 bases; unmatched bases: 3. This CDR3 contains 13 residues. Here the CDR3 DNA reads TGTGCCAGCAGTTTGGGAGGGTCGGAGACCCAGTACTTC. Translated, it gives CASSLGGSETQYF.

The CDR3 region is CASTGDSRVNTEAFF. For the CDR3, the DNA is TGTGCCAGCACCGGCGATTCCAGGGTGAACACTGAAGCTTTCTTT. The chain links TRBV6-5 to TRBJ1-1; TRBD1 is a possible D gene (5 bases). The germline V gene has CDR1 MNHEY and CDR2 SVGAGI. The CDR3 length is 15 residues. V was clipped by 7 bases and J by 0 bases, with 15 bases between them.

A few counts support this clone. This CDR3 reads CASNLYSLNTEAFF. CDR3 DNA: TGTGCCAGCAACTTATATTCCCTGAACACTGAAGCTTTCTTT. The V and J genes are TRBV2 and TRBJ1-1; unclear D gene. Trimming cost V 7 bases and J 0 bases, with 12 bases left between them. The germline gives CDR1 SNHLY, CDR2 FYNNEI. This CDR3 region has 14 residues.

V usage is TRBV10-1 and J usage is TRBJ2-3; no firm D call. Germline CDR1 is WNHNN and CDR2 is SYGVQD (reference sequence). The CDR3 has 13 amino acids. V was shortened by 8 bases and J by 2 bases, with 11 bases between the two germline ends. The CDR3 nucleotides read TGCGCCAGCCTCAAGCTATCCACAGATACGCAGTATTTT. Translated: CASLKLSTDTQYF.

In this sample, this clone turned up a few times. The chain employs TRBV9 and TRBJ2-7, with 8 bases aligning to TRBD2. The ends lost 0 bases at V and 4 bases at J; junction bases unmatched: 6. This CDR3 region has 15 residues. The germline CDR1 and CDR2 sequences are SGDLS and YYNGEE. The CDR3 DNA reads TGTGCCAGCAGCGTAGGCCCAGCGGGAGAATACGAGCAGTACTTC. This translates into CASSVGPAGEYEQYF.

Only one count was recorded for this clone. The chain couples TRBV7-3 to TRBJ1-1, with D perhaps TRBD1 (6 bases). CDR3 size: 13 residues. Germline assignment: CDR1 SGHTA and CDR2 FQGTGA. The V end lost 4 bases, the J end lost 6 bases, and 12 bases lay between the germline ends. The CDR3 protein is CASSSYREAEAFF. In nucleotides, the CDR3 is TGTGCCAGCAGCTCCTACAGGGAAGCTGAAGCTTTCTTT. Using reference TRBV7-3 and TRBJ1-1 for the parts outside the CDR3, the full variable domain is GAGVSQTPSNKVTEKGKYVELRCDPISGHTALYWYRQSLGQGPEFLIYFQGTGAADDSGLPNDRFFAVRPEGSVSTLKIQRTERGDSAVYLCASSSYREAEAFFGQGTRLTVV.

This chain connects TRBV7-9 to TRBJ2-4, with TRBD1 identical over 8 bases. The CDR3 is 14 residues long. With V trimmed by 5 bases and J by 6 bases, 6 bases remained unmatched. Germline V gene sequence: CDR1 SEHNR, CDR2 FQNEAQ (reference sequence). The CDR3 DNA reads TGTGCCAGCAGCGACAGGGGTCCCGTAAACATTCAGTACTTC. Its protein product is CASSDRGPVNIQYF.

As regards this clone: A read error may produce the germline difference seen at one junction end. This chain links TRBV20-1 with TRBJ1-2; TRBD1 matches 7 bases. Germline loops: CDR1 DFQATT, CDR2 SNEGSKA (reference sequence). The CDR3 has 11 residues. Here the CDR3 DNA reads TGCAGTGCTAGGAAGACAGGGAAAGACGCCTTC. This sequence encodes CSARKTGKDAF.

The rearrangement uses TRBV6-2 or TRBV6-3 and TRBJ1-5; tentatively, D is TRBD1 (5 bases). The ends were cut back, 5 bases at V and 9 bases at J, with 14 bases in the middle. Germline V gene data show CDR1 as MNHEY and CDR2 as SVGEGT. The CDR3 loop spans 13 amino acids. The CDR3 region has the DNA TGTGCCAGCAGTACACGGGGGGAAAGGCCCCAGCATTTT. Protein product: CASSTRGERPQHF.

V usage is TRBV28 and J usage is TRBJ1-1; the D gene is possibly TRBD1 (6 bases). CDR3 length equals 14 residues. V lost 6 bases to trimming and J lost 3 bases, with 14 bases between them. Looked up from germline, CDR1 is MDHEN and CDR2 is SYDVKM. For the CDR3, the DNA is TGTGCCAGCAGAGGAGCAGGGGTACACACTGAAGCTTTCTTT. This encodes CASRGAGVHTEAFF.

This clone was seen a handful of times. J is TRBJ1-6 and V is TRBV2; tentative D call: TRBD1 (5 bases). Between the trimmed V and J ends, which lost 2 bases and 7 bases, there was a span of 9 bases. This CDR3 region has 14 residues. CDR1 SNHLY and CDR2 FYNNEI come from the germline V gene. The CDR3 region has the DNA TGTGCCAGCAGTGAACAGGGTAAAAATTCACCCCTCCACTTT. Protein sequence: CASSEQGKNSPLHF.